Listed below are T cell receptor beta chains from one sample, sequenced in a study of shared clonotypes between healthy human individuals. Only in-frame clones appear in the TCRdb table, and some are missing; sequencing was by immunoSEQ multiplex PCR. The sample holds some 1 million clones, about three quarters seen once. The specimen sequenced was memory CD4+ T cells sorted from blood. The receptor source for this set is a man between 18 and 29 years old in good health. The CDR3 runs from the conserved cysteine through the conserved F or W. D genes are given only for firm matches. Clone size is shown for a subset of rows, as once, few, many or a class of expanded clone.

v_gene: TRBV5-8
abundance: NA
j_gene: TRBJ1-6
d_gene: NA
CDR3aa: CASSLFLIEGIGNSPLHF
CDR3nt: TGTGCCAGCAGCTTGTTTCTGATAGAGGGCATCGGGAATTCACCCCTCCACTTT

v_gene: TRBV7-2
abundance: once
j_gene: TRBJ2-5
d_gene: NA
CDR3aa: CASSSGQKETQYF
CDR3nt: TGTGCCAGCAGCTCAGGACAGAAAGAGACCCAGTACTTC

v_gene: TRBV10-1
abundance: NA
j_gene: TRBJ2-1
d_gene: NA
CDR3aa: CASSESRQGEQFF
CDR3nt: TGCGCCAGCAGTGAGTCACGGCAGGGCGAGCAGTTCTTC

v_gene: TRBV5-4
abundance: NA
j_gene: TRBJ2-1
d_gene: NA
CDR3aa: CASSRDTTEQFF
CDR3nt: TGTGCCAGCAGCCGGGACACCACTGAGCAGTTCTTC

v_gene: TRBV29-1
abundance: NA
j_gene: TRBJ2-7
d_gene: TRBD1
CDR3aa: CSVSGTGSEQYF
CDR3nt: TGCAGCGTCTCCGGGACAGGGTCCGAGCAGTACTTC

v_gene: TRBV9
abundance: NA
j_gene: TRBJ2-6
d_gene: NA
CDR3aa: CASSLQGGSGANVLTF
CDR3nt: TGTGCCAGCAGCTTACAGGGAGGCTCTGGGGCCAACGTCCTGACTTTC

v_gene: TRBV9
abundance: NA
j_gene: TRBJ1-1
d_gene: NA
CDR3aa: CASSLRTDLETEAFF
CDR3nt: TGTGCCAGCAGCTTACGGACAGACCTGGAGACTGAAGCTTTCTTT

v_gene: TRBV30
abundance: NA
j_gene: TRBJ1-2
d_gene: TRBD1
CDR3aa: CAWRFPGQGASYTF
CDR3nt: TGTGCCTGGAGGTTTCCGGGACAGGGGGCGAGCTACACCTTC

v_gene: TRBV19
abundance: once
j_gene: TRBJ2-4
d_gene: NA
CDR3aa: CASSEERGTQLLAKNIQYF
CDR3nt: TGTGCCAGTAGTGAAGAGCGAGGAACACAACTTTTAGCCAAAAACATTCAGTACTTC

v_gene: TRBV10-1
abundance: NA
j_gene: TRBJ1-2
d_gene: TRBD1
CDR3aa: CASSSGTGSYGYTF
CDR3nt: TGCGCCAGCAGTTCCGGGACAGGGTCCTATGGCTACACCTTC

v_gene: TRBV2
abundance: NA
j_gene: TRBJ2-5
d_gene: NA
CDR3aa: CASSEAQVRGQETQYF
CDR3nt: TGTGCCAGCAGTGAAGCGCAGGTTAGAGGGCAAGAGACCCAGTACTTC

v_gene: TRBV4-2
abundance: NA
j_gene: TRBJ2-7
d_gene: NA
CDR3aa: CASSLQRASGYEQYF
CDR3nt: TGTGCCAGCAGCCTCCAGCGGGCTAGTGGCTACGAGCAGTACTTC

v_gene: TRBV7-2
abundance: many
j_gene: TRBJ2-1
d_gene: NA
CDR3aa: CASSAGRNEQFF
CDR3nt: TGTGCCAGCAGCGCCGGACGGAATGAGCAGTTCTTC

v_gene: TRBV5-6
abundance: NA
j_gene: TRBJ1-2
d_gene: NA
CDR3aa: CASSPISQGGNGYTF
CDR3nt: TGTGCCAGCAGCCCTATAAGCCAGGGAGGGAATGGCTACACCTTC

v_gene: TRBV5-1
abundance: NA
j_gene: TRBJ2-1
d_gene: NA
CDR3aa: CASSLGQATYNEQFF
CDR3nt: TGCGCCAGCAGCTTGGGACAGGCGACCTACAATGAGCAGTTCTTC

v_gene: TRBV6-5
abundance: NA
j_gene: TRBJ2-7
d_gene: NA
CDR3aa: CARRGFPQYF
CDR3nt: TGTGCCAGAAGGGGATTCCCGCAGTACTTC

v_gene: TRBV6-6
abundance: NA
j_gene: TRBJ1-5
d_gene: NA
CDR3aa: CASRGGEGNQPQHF
CDR3nt: TGTGCCAGCAGGGGCGGGGAAGGCAATCAGCCCCAGCATTTT

v_gene: TRBV7-2
abundance: NA
j_gene: TRBJ2-1
d_gene: TRBD2
CDR3aa: CASSFTVGASGNEQFF
CDR3nt: TGTGCCAGCAGCTTTACGGTAGGCGCTAGCGGCAATGAGCAGTTCTTC

v_gene: TRBV18
abundance: NA
j_gene: TRBJ1-3
d_gene: TRBD1
CDR3aa: CASSPRGSGASGNTIYF
CDR3nt: TGTGCCAGCTCACCCAGGGGGAGCGGAGCCTCTGGAAACACCATATATTTT

v_gene: TRBV2
abundance: NA
j_gene: TRBJ2-3
d_gene: NA
CDR3aa: CASSVYADTQYF
CDR3nt: TGTGCCAGCAGTGTTTACGCAGATACGCAGTATTTT

v_gene: TRBV9
abundance: NA
j_gene: TRBJ1-5
d_gene: NA
CDR3aa: CASSASGTTGQPQHF
CDR3nt: TGTGCCAGCAGCGCCAGCGGGACGACGGGCCAGCCCCAGCATTTT

v_gene: TRBV7-2
abundance: NA
j_gene: TRBJ2-1
d_gene: NA
CDR3aa: CASSLVGSPPQFF
CDR3nt: TGTGCCAGCAGCTTAGTTGGCAGCCCGCCGCAGTTCTTC

v_gene: TRBV7-9
abundance: NA
j_gene: TRBJ2-3
d_gene: TRBD1
CDR3aa: CASSMGQGGTQYF
CDR3nt: TGTGCCAGCAGCATGGGACAGGGAGGCACGCAGTATTTT

v_gene: TRBV29-1
abundance: NA
j_gene: TRBJ2-7
d_gene: TRBD1
CDR3aa: CSVGQGARYEQYF
CDR3nt: TGCAGCGTTGGACAGGGGGCGCGGTACGAGCAGTACTTC

v_gene: TRBV5-1
abundance: NA
j_gene: TRBJ2-5
d_gene: NA
CDR3aa: CASSLGQAETQYF
CDR3nt: TGCGCCAGCAGCTTGGGACAAGCAGAGACCCAGTACTTC

v_gene: TRBV4-3
abundance: once
j_gene: TRBJ2-1
d_gene: TRBD2
CDR3aa: CASSQAGTSGYMQDEQFF
CDR3nt: TGCGCCAGCAGCCAAGCCGGGACTAGCGGGTACATGCAGGATGAGCAGTTCTTC

v_gene: TRBV6-5
abundance: few
j_gene: TRBJ2-1
d_gene: NA
CDR3aa: CASSYLGEQFF
CDR3nt: TGTGCCAGCAGTTACCTCGGTGAGCAGTTCTTC

v_gene: TRBV19
abundance: NA
j_gene: TRBJ2-7
d_gene: TRBD1
CDR3aa: CASSKGQGNYEQYF
CDR3nt: TGTGCCAGTAGTAAAGGACAGGGTAACTACGAGCAGTACTTC

v_gene: TRBV7-8
abundance: NA
j_gene: TRBJ2-1
d_gene: NA
CDR3aa: CASRGQLYNEQFF
CDR3nt: TGTGCCAGCAGAGGACAGCTTTACAATGAGCAGTTCTTC

v_gene: TRBV5-1
abundance: once
j_gene: TRBJ2-5
d_gene: NA
CDR3aa: CASRRTGTSEETQYF
CDR3nt: TGCGCCAGCAGACGTACAGGGACCTCCGAGGAGACCCAGTACTTC

v_gene: TRBV19
abundance: few
j_gene: TRBJ1-2
d_gene: TRBD1
CDR3aa: CASNTNDRGGYTF
CDR3nt: TGTGCCAGTAACACGAACGACAGGGGCGGCTACACCTTC

v_gene: TRBV5-1
abundance: NA
j_gene: TRBJ1-4
d_gene: NA
CDR3aa: CASSPTGRANEKLFF
CDR3nt: TGCGCCAGCAGCCCGACGGGGAGGGCTAATGAAAAACTGTTTTTT

v_gene: TRBV11-3
abundance: NA
j_gene: TRBJ2-3
d_gene: TRBD1
CDR3aa: CASSPDTAGGTDTQYF
CDR3nt: TGTGCCAGCAGCCCCGACACCGCAGGGGGAACAGATACGCAGTATTTT

v_gene: TRBV5-1
abundance: NA
j_gene: TRBJ2-6
d_gene: TRBD1
CDR3aa: CASSLGGTGRPSGANVLTF
CDR3nt: TGCGCCAGCAGCTTGGGGGGGACAGGACGACCCTCTGGGGCCAACGTCCTGACTTTC

v_gene: TRBV7-6
abundance: many
j_gene: TRBJ2-3
d_gene: TRBD2
CDR3aa: CASSFPIGTTTDTQYF
CDR3nt: TGTGCCAGCAGCTTTCCCATCGGGACTACCACAGATACGCAGTATTTT

v_gene: TRBV5-8
abundance: NA
j_gene: TRBJ1-5
d_gene: NA
CDR3aa: CASSLVGGNQPQHF
CDR3nt: TGTGCCAGCAGCTTGGTAGGGGGCAATCAGCCCCAGCATTTT

v_gene: TRBV9
abundance: NA
j_gene: TRBJ2-7
d_gene: TRBD1
CDR3aa: CASSIGQGANEQYF
CDR3nt: TGTGCCAGCAGCATAGGACAGGGGGCGAACGAGCAGTACTTC

v_gene: TRBV6-6
abundance: NA
j_gene: TRBJ2-7
d_gene: NA
CDR3aa: CASSDTRDEQYF
CDR3nt: TGTGCCAGCAGTGATACCAGGGACGAGCAGTACTTC

v_gene: TRBV28
abundance: NA
j_gene: TRBJ2-5
d_gene: TRBD2
CDR3aa: CASSSPASGSQETQYF
CDR3nt: TGTGCCAGCAGTTCACCGGCTAGCGGAAGCCAAGAGACCCAGTACTTC

v_gene: TRBV30
abundance: once
j_gene: TRBJ2-7
d_gene: NA
CDR3aa: CAWRFQGIYEQYF
CDR3nt: TGTGCCTGGAGATTCCAGGGAATCTACGAGCAGTACTTC

v_gene: TRBV5-1
abundance: NA
j_gene: TRBJ2-2
d_gene: NA
CDR3aa: CATGGTANTGELFF
CDR3nt: TGCGCCACAGGGGGGACAGCGAACACCGGGGAGCTGTTTTTT

v_gene: TRBV19
abundance: NA
j_gene: TRBJ1-4
d_gene: NA
CDR3aa: CASSLQGLNEKLFF
CDR3nt: TGTGCCAGTAGTCTACAGGGATTAAATGAAAAACTGTTTTTT

v_gene: TRBV10-1
abundance: NA
j_gene: TRBJ2-2
d_gene: NA
CDR3aa: CASRSGPTGELFF
CDR3nt: TGCGCCTCCCGGTCAGGGCCCACCGGGGAGCTGTTTTTT

v_gene: TRBV5-4
abundance: few
j_gene: TRBJ2-7
d_gene: TRBD2
CDR3aa: CASGREYEQYF
CDR3nt: TGTGCCAGCGGGAGGGAGTACGAGCAGTACTTC

v_gene: TRBV28
abundance: NA
j_gene: TRBJ1-2
d_gene: TRBD1
CDR3aa: CASTTTIRGRGGYTF
CDR3nt: TGTGCCAGCACCACAACAATCAGGGGGCGAGGGGGCTACACCTTC

v_gene: TRBV30
abundance: NA
j_gene: TRBJ1-1
d_gene: NA
CDR3aa: CAWSSRGVTEAFF
CDR3nt: TGTGCCTGGAGTAGTAGGGGCGTCACTGAAGCTTTCTTT

v_gene: TRBV5-8
abundance: NA
j_gene: TRBJ2-7
d_gene: NA
CDR3aa: CASSPGGPTYYEQYF
CDR3nt: TGTGCCAGCAGCCCTGGGGGTCCTACTTACTACGAGCAGTACTTC

v_gene: TRBV9
abundance: NA
j_gene: TRBJ1-2
d_gene: NA
CDR3aa: CASSVDRDLSGYTF
CDR3nt: TGTGCCAGCAGCGTAGACAGGGATCTTAGTGGCTACACCTTC

v_gene: TRBV30
abundance: NA
j_gene: TRBJ1-2
d_gene: TRBD1
CDR3aa: CAWRVGKKTGANVRYGYTF
CDR3nt: TGTGCCTGGAGGGTAGGCAAAAAGACAGGGGCAAATGTACGGTATGGCTACACCTTC

v_gene: TRBV29-1
abundance: NA
j_gene: TRBJ1-2
d_gene: TRBD1
CDR3aa: CSAAGQGYGYTF
CDR3nt: TGCAGCGCCGCAGGACAGGGCTATGGCTACACCTTC

v_gene: TRBV10-3
abundance: NA
j_gene: TRBJ2-4
d_gene: TRBD1
CDR3aa: CAISSGQGKNIQYF
CDR3nt: TGTGCCATCAGTTCGGGACAGGGGAAAAACATTCAGTACTTC

v_gene: TRBV30
abundance: few
j_gene: TRBJ1-1
d_gene: NA
CDR3aa: CAWSGTWGTEAFF
CDR3nt: TGTGCCTGGAGTGGGACCTGGGGGACTGAAGCTTTCTTT

v_gene: TRBV11-3
abundance: NA
j_gene: TRBJ1-1
d_gene: NA
CDR3aa: CASSLDSVDRWRGAEAFF
CDR3nt: TGTGCCAGCAGCTTAGATTCGGTAGACAGGTGGAGAGGGGCTGAAGCTTTCTTT

v_gene: TRBV28
abundance: NA
j_gene: TRBJ1-3
d_gene: NA
CDR3aa: CASRESSGNTIYF
CDR3nt: TGTGCCAGCAGGGAGAGCTCTGGAAACACCATATATTTT

v_gene: TRBV5-1
abundance: NA
j_gene: TRBJ2-1
d_gene: TRBD2
CDR3aa: CASSPGTSGNNEQFF
CDR3nt: TGCGCCAGCAGTCCCGGGACTAGCGGTAACAATGAGCAGTTCTTC

v_gene: TRBV4-1
abundance: many
j_gene: TRBJ1-2
d_gene: TRBD1
CDR3aa: CASSPQIQGVLGGYTF
CDR3nt: TGCGCCAGCAGCCCGCAAATACAGGGGGTCCTTGGCGGCTACACCTTC

v_gene: TRBV5-1
abundance: few
j_gene: TRBJ2-5
d_gene: TRBD2
CDR3aa: CASNPTSAGGSETQYF
CDR3nt: TGCGCCAGCAACCCGACAAGCGCGGGGGGTAGCGAGACCCAGTACTTC

v_gene: TRBV29-1
abundance: NA
j_gene: TRBJ2-3
d_gene: TRBD2
CDR3aa: CSVESGDFTDTQYF
CDR3nt: TGCAGCGTTGAGAGCGGGGACTTCACAGATACGCAGTATTTT

v_gene: TRBV6-1
abundance: NA
j_gene: TRBJ1-6
d_gene: NA
CDR3aa: CASSRGDLGYSPLHF
CDR3nt: TGTGCCAGCAGTCGGGGGGACTTGGGTTATTCACCCCTCCACTTT

v_gene: TRBV7-8
abundance: NA
j_gene: TRBJ2-2
d_gene: TRBD1
CDR3aa: CASSLARDRGGNTGELFF
CDR3nt: TGTGCCAGCAGCTTAGCGCGGGACAGGGGGGGAAACACCGGGGAGCTGTTTTTT